This passage covers 31 T cell receptor beta chains from one sample sequenced in a study of shared clonotypes between healthy human individuals (dated by TCRdb to about 2020). The library was made by the immunoSEQ multiplex PCR assay. TCRdb's version of the immuneACCESS table is confined to in-frame rearrangements and falls short of the full clone set. An unresolved V gene accounts for under half of the shortfall where checked; the remainder is of unknown origin. Recorded for this sample are more than 2,000,000 clones; 85% to 95% of them occurred a single time. Of the sample, roughly 0.36% falls within the top ten clones. The source material was naive CD4+ T cells from PBMCs. Taken with the paper, the label for cell subset or site translates to: CD45RA+ positively selected. The receptors shown here come from a man aged 18 to 30 in good health. Some clones in this sample may be carry-over from other donors' samples.

The gene calls are TRBV12-5 and TRBJ2-3, with a weak D call TRBD2 (5 bases). The CDR3 sequence is 17 residues long. The germline V and J ends were trimmed by 0 bases and 2 bases, with 15 bases remaining between them. In germline, CDR1 is LGHNT, CDR2 FRNRAP. Here the CDR3 reads CASGLVPSGPATDTQYF. The CDR3, as DNA: TGTGCTAGTGGTTTGGTACCCAGCGGCCCGGCCACAGATACGCAGTATTTT.

This sequence joins TRBV5-6 and TRBJ1-3; no clear D. There are 14 residues in the CDR3. Germline V gene sequence: CDR1 SGHDT, CDR2 YYEEEE. Trimming pared 0 bases from V and 0 bases from J, leaving 4 bases between. The CDR3 is CASSLVDSGNTIYF. CDR3 nucleotides: TGTGCCAGCAGCTTGGTTGACTCTGGAAACACCATATATTTT.

The chain carries TRBV5-1 and TRBJ1-2; possible D gene TRBD1, 5 bases. The germline V gene encodes CDR1 SGHRS and CDR2 YFSETQ. This CDR3 is built from 13 residues. Trimming removed 4 bases from V and 8 bases from J, with 15 bases in between. This chain's CDR3 is CASSLGRDEGYTF. CDR3 bases: TGCGCCAGCAGCCTGGGCAGGGATGAAGGCTACACCTTC.

Concerning this clone itself: This same CDR3 is encoded by further DNA sequences in the sample. V is TRBV5-1 and J is TRBJ2-3, with TRBD2 identical over 13 bases. The CDR3 contains 15 residues. V lost 4 bases and J lost 3; bases outside the gene matches: 2. Germline CDR1 SGHRS, CDR2 YFSETQ. In DNA, the CDR3 is TGCGCCAGCAGCCTACTAGCGGGAGGGACAGATACGCAGTATTTT. Protein: CASSLLAGGTDTQYF.

This sequence joins TRBV5-8 and TRBJ1-4, with D hard to call. Trimming stripped 1 base from V and 0 bases from J, with 7 bases between. The V gene's germline CDR1 is SGHTS and CDR2 YDEGEE. There are 15 residues in the CDR3. CDR3 in DNA: TGTGCCAGCAGCTTGATAGGCGCAACTAATGAAAAACTGTTTTTT. Translating gives CASSLIGATNEKLFF.

The rearrangement joins TRBV6-6 to TRBJ2-3; possibly TRBD1 for D (7 bases). The CDR3 has 15 residues. The germline V gene has CDR1 MNHNY and CDR2 SVGAGI (reference sequence). Trimming took off 5 bases at V and 5 bases at J, with 17 bases between the two ends. The CDR3 is CASSRQGGEGDTQYF. The CDR3 coding sequence is TGTGCCAGCAGTCGACAGGGAGGAGAAGGAGATACGCAGTATTTT.

This clone was seen just once. V usage is TRBV4-3 and J usage is TRBJ2-5; TRBD1 aligns across 7 bases. V was clipped by 2 bases and J by 1 base; unmatched bases: 1. The CDR3 contains 14 residues. Per germline, CDR1 LGHNA and CDR2 YSLEER. CDR3 bases: TGCGCCAGCAGCCAATCAGGGGGCCAAGAGACCCAGTACTTC. It yields the protein CASSQSGGQETQYF.

The CDR3 region has the DNA TGTGCCAGTAGTCGCCAGAGGACAGCGGGCCCCTATGGCTACACCTTC. It yields the protein CASSRQRTAGPYGYTF. V usage is TRBV19 and J usage is TRBJ1-2, with D possibly matching TRBD1 (6 bases). The V end was cut by 5 bases, the J end by 4 bases, with 20 bases between. Germline V gives CDR1 LNHDA, CDR2 SQIVND (reference sequence). The CDR3 has 16 residues.

The gene calls are TRBV28 and TRBJ1-2; D is undetermined. The V gene's germline CDR1 is MDHEN and CDR2 SYDVKM. The CDR3 extends over 12 amino acids. Between the trimmed V and J ends, which lost 5 bases and 5 bases, there was a span of 9 bases. The CDR3: CASSEGPYGYTF. Written as DNA, the CDR3 is TGTGCCAGCAGTGAGGGCCCTTATGGCTACACCTTC.

The rearrangement uses TRBV18 and TRBJ2-4; D gene uncertain. V was pared by 8 bases and J by 0 bases, with 17 bases between. Germline V gene data show CDR1 as KGHSH and CDR2 as LQKENI. The CDR3 extends over 16 amino acids. As DNA, the CDR3 is TGTGCCAGCCCTCCGGGCCTATGTCTAGCCAAAAACATTCAGTACTTC. Amino acid sequence: CASPPGLCLAKNIQYF.

A remark on this clone: The same CDR3 arises from other DNA sequences in this sample as well. V and J are TRBV5-1 and TRBJ2-5, with D possibly matching TRBD2 (6 bases). V lost 1 base and J lost 4, with 11 bases in between. Germline values: CDR1 SGHRS, CDR2 YFSETQ. This CDR3 is built from 14 residues. Written as DNA, the CDR3 is TGCGCCAGCAGCTTGATCGGGGGAGGAGAGACCCAGTACTTC. This encodes CASSLIGGGETQYF.

The V call is TRBV7-3, the J call TRBJ1-1; 7 positions agree with TRBD1. The CDR3 covers 13 residues. Germline V gene lookup returns CDR1 SGHTA and CDR2 FQGTGA. V was pared by 5 bases and J by 11 bases, with 11 bases of the junction left unmatched. The CDR3: CASSRKTGLDAFF. CDR3 bases: TGTGCCAGCAGCCGAAAGACAGGGTTGGACGCTTTCTTT.

The CDR3 reads CASSQDLGNTEAFF. For the CDR3, the DNA is TGTGCCAGCAGCCAAGACCTAGGGAACACTGAAGCTTTCTTT. The J gene is TRBJ1-1, the V gene TRBV5-5; D gene ambiguous. This CDR3 has 14 amino acids. CDR1 SGHKS and CDR2 YYEKEE come from the germline V gene (reference sequence). V was pared by 4 bases and J by 1 base, with 11 bases between.

Here the CDR3 reads CQGTLNEKLFF. Here the CDR3 DNA reads TGCCAGGGTACCCTTAATGAAAAACTGTTTTTT. The rearrangement links TRBV20-1 to TRBJ1-4; TRBD1 is a possible D gene (5 bases). This CDR3 comprises 11 residues. Germline loops: CDR1 DFQATT, CDR2 SNEGSKA (reference sequence).

The genes are TRBV5-4 and TRBJ2-1; D may be TRBD2 (6 bases). The CDR3 length is 15 residues. The germline gives CDR1 SGHNT, CDR2 YYREEE (reference sequence). Trimming took off 1 base at V and 6 bases at J, with 14 bases between the two ends. This chain's CDR3 is CASSLSAGLSNEQFF. The CDR3, as DNA: TGTGCCAGCAGCTTGTCCGCGGGATTAAGCAATGAGCAGTTCTTC.

A single count supports this clone. The V gene is TRBV6-5, the J gene TRBJ1-2; 7 nucleotides agree with TRBD1. This CDR3 spans 13 amino acids. Germline CDR1 is MNHEY and CDR2 is SVGAGI. The trim removed 7 bases at V and 10 bases at J, leaving 12 bases unmatched. The DNA for the CDR3 is TGTGCCAGCAAAAACAGGGGAGATGGTTTCTACACCTTC. This codes for CASKNRGDGFYTF.

As to this clone: Other DNA sequences within the sample encode an identical CDR3. The chain links TRBV28 to TRBJ2-7; tentatively, D is TRBD2 (5 bases). This CDR3 is 13 amino acids long. The V gene's germline CDR1 is MDHEN and CDR2 SYDVKM. V lost 5 bases and J lost 3, with 11 bases in between. CDR3: CASSAGRSYEQYF. CDR3 nucleotide sequence: TGTGCCAGCAGTGCGGGTAGGAGCTACGAGCAGTACTTC. The whole variable domain, remainder taken from reference TRBV28 and TRBJ2-7, is DVKVTQSSRYLVKRTGEKVFLECVQDMDHENMFWYRQDPGLGLRLIYFSYDVKMKEKGDIPEGYSVSREKKERFSLILESASTNQTSMYLCASSAGRSYEQYFGPGTRLTVT.

The chain employs TRBV9 and TRBJ2-7, with a possible D match to TRBD2 (5 bases). Between the trimmed V and J ends, which lost 4 bases and 3 bases, there was a span of 14 bases. CDR3 length equals 14 residues. CDR1 and CDR2 from the germline V gene are SGDLS and YYNGEE. CDR3 nucleotide sequence: TGTGCCAGCAGCCCCGGTTCCGGGATCTACGAGCAGTACTTC. Amino acids: CASSPGSGIYEQYF.

The chain has TRBV27 and TRBJ2-1; D is undetermined. In germline, CDR1 is MNHEY, CDR2 SMNVEV (reference sequence). CDR3 size: 12 residues. Deletions cut 2 bases from V and 9 bases from J, with 8 bases between. The CDR3 DNA follows: TGTGCCAGCAGTTTAACCGATAGTGAGCAGTTCTTC. Translation gives CASSLTDSEQFF.

This chain links TRBV7-2 with TRBJ2-5; D not resolved. Trimming cost V 5 bases and J 8 bases, with 9 bases left between them. Germline assignment: CDR1 SGHTA and CDR2 FQGNSA. The CDR3 is 11 amino acids. In DNA, the CDR3 is TGTGCCAGCAGCGAGACCCGTACCCAGTACTTC. It is translated as CASSETRTQYF.

The chain recombines TRBV5-8 with TRBJ2-2, with a tentative D call TRBD1 (7 bases). The germline V and J ends were trimmed by 0 bases and 5 bases, with 17 bases remaining between them. CDR1 is SGHTS, CDR2 YDEGEE, per germline. The length of the CDR3 is 17 residues. CDR3 region: CASSLAGGGGRTGELFF. The CDR3 region has the DNA TGTGCCAGCAGCTTGGCCGGAGGAGGGGGCAGAACCGGGGAGCTGTTTTTT.

The chain links TRBV28 to TRBJ2-7; no reliable D call. From germline, CDR1 is MDHEN and CDR2 SYDVKM. Trimming shortened V by 7 bases and J by 2 bases, and 12 bases separated the two germline ends. CDR3 length: 13 residues. CDR3 amino acids: CASTSGPAYEQYF. In nucleotides, the CDR3 is TGTGCCAGCACCTCTGGTCCAGCCTACGAGCAGTACTTC.

The J gene is TRBJ2-3, the V gene TRBV28; D ambiguous. Germline values: CDR1 MDHEN, CDR2 SYDVKM. V lost 3 bases and J 4 bases, leaving 11 bases between the germline ends. The CDR3 covers 14 residues. CDR3 nucleotide sequence: TGTGCCAGCAGTTTGATTGGACGGGCAGATACGCAGTATTTT. This translates into CASSLIGRADTQYF.

This chain joins TRBV6-1 and TRBJ1-5; D is undetermined. Per germline, CDR1 MNHNS and CDR2 SASEGT. V was shortened by 4 bases and J by 0 bases, with 10 bases between the two germline ends. This CDR3 is built from 15 residues. CDR3 nucleotide sequence: TGTGCCAGCAGTGTGACACCGACTAGCAATCAGCCCCAGCATTTT. It specifies CASSVTPTSNQPQHF.

This chain joins TRBV9 and TRBJ2-7; 7 bases map to TRBD1. Germline assignment: CDR1 SGDLS and CDR2 YYNGEE. Trimming removed 3 bases from V and 4 bases from J; junction bases left unmatched: 7. The CDR3 totals 14 residues. This CDR3 is CASSAGTALYEQYF. The DNA for the CDR3 is TGTGCCAGCAGCGCCGGGACAGCCCTATACGAGCAGTACTTC.

The CDR3 spells CASSYRRNQPQHF. The CDR3, as DNA: TGTGCCAGCAGTTATAGGAGAAATCAGCCCCAGCATTTT. This rearrangement joins TRBV6-5 to TRBJ1-5, with D unresolved. This CDR3 spans 13 amino acids. Germline CDR1 reads MNHEY; CDR2 reads SVGAGI. V lost 3 bases and J 4 bases, leaving 7 bases between the germline ends.

This chain uses TRBV28 with TRBJ1-2; no definite D call. The CDR3 is made up of 15 amino acids. V shed 7 bases and J shed 1 base, with 16 bases lying between them. Germline CDR1 MDHEN, CDR2 SYDVKM. This chain's CDR3 is CASTSHSPSNYGYTF. The CDR3 region has the DNA TGTGCCAGCACCTCGCACTCACCTAGTAACTATGGCTACACCTTC.

This chain links TRBV5-1 with TRBJ1-6, with D tentatively TRBD1 (5 bases). CDR1 and CDR2 from the germline V gene are SGHRS and YFSETQ. The CDR3 is 14 residues long. V lost 3 bases and J lost 6, with 10 bases in between. The CDR3 nucleotides read TGCGCCAGCAGCTCGGGACCCAGTAATTCACCCCTCCACTTT. Amino acid sequence: CASSSGPSNSPLHF.

The rearrangement joins TRBV29-1 to TRBJ2-5, with 11 bases lining up with TRBD1. V shed 4 bases and J 5 bases; nucleotides not matched to a gene: 3. The CDR3 spans 13 residues. Germline loops: CDR1 SQVTM, CDR2 ANQGSEA. Here the CDR3 reads CSVVDRGPETQYF. Written as DNA, the CDR3 is TGCAGCGTTGTGGACAGGGGGCCCGAGACCCAGTACTTC.

The V and J genes are TRBV27 and TRBJ2-6; the match to TRBD1 covers 11 bases. V shed 5 bases and J 0 bases; nucleotides not matched to a gene: 3. The CDR3 totals 17 residues. Germline V lookup: CDR1 MNHEY, CDR2 SMNVEV (reference sequence). The CDR3 sequence is CASSPGTGGSGANVLTF. The CDR3 DNA follows: TGTGCCAGCAGTCCAGGGACAGGGGGCTCTGGGGCCAACGTCCTGACTTTC.

The chain is built from TRBV10-1 and TRBJ2-1; D call uncertain. There are 15 residues in the CDR3. Trimming stripped 6 bases from V and 4 bases from J, with 16 bases between. Per germline, CDR1 WNHNN and CDR2 SYGVQD (reference sequence). CDR3: CASSEATQGYNEQFF. For the CDR3, the DNA is TGCGCCAGCAGCGAAGCGACGCAAGGGTACAATGAGCAGTTCTTC.